Listed here are 7 T cell receptor beta chains from one sample, sequenced in a study of blood T cells in healthy people across ages. It was with a sample-barcoded 5' primer and a J-beta primer mix that a second PCR of about 7 to 12 cycles was run. One entry per CDR3 protein results from TCRdb running MiXCR on the 5' RACE reads. Of around 1,700,000 distinct CDR3 sequences in the sample, 25% to 30% were seen once. Sequenced: blood. The source of these receptors is a woman aged 30 to 39 in good health.

In regard to this clonotype: Since a much larger clone is just one base distant, this may be a read error. CDR3 bases: TGCGCCAGCAGCTTGGCCGGACTCCCCTCCCGCGAGCAGTACTTC. It codes for CASSLAGLPSREQYF. This rearrangement joins TRBV5-1 to TRBJ2-4, with D possibly matching TRBD2 (5 bases). The J call is doubtful: the DNA matches TRBJ2-7 better. From germline, CDR1 is SGHRS and CDR2 YFSETQ. The CDR3 length is 15 residues.

This clonotype was observed at least ten times. V is TRBV29-1 and J is TRBJ1-2, with D perhaps matching TRBD1 (5 bases). Per the germline V gene, CDR1 is SQVTM and CDR2 is ANQGSEA. The CDR3 spans 11 residues. V was clipped by 7 bases and J by 3 bases, with 9 bases between them. DNA for the CDR3: TGCAGCGGGGGGAATGACTATGGCTACACCTTC. Its translation is CSGGNDYGYTF.

This clonotype appeared a few times. The genes are TRBV15 and TRBJ1-2; 10 nucleotides match TRBD1. Germline CDR1 and CDR2: LNHNV and YYDKDF (reference sequence). The CDR3 loop spans 20 amino acids. V trimming: 4 bases; J trimming: 7 bases; junction bases outside the gene matches: 24. In nucleotides, the CDR3 is TGTGCCACCAGCATCCTAACCGGCCGGGACAGGGGCGGGAAAGCAAGTGGCTACACCTTC. Protein sequence: CATSILTGRDRGGKASGYTF.

In its sample, this clonotype was seen many times. The rearrangement links TRBV20-1 to TRBJ1-5; 8 bases are shared with TRBD1. Unmatched junction bases numbered 4, after V lost 3 bases and J lost 3 bases. This CDR3 comprises 14 residues. Germline CDR1 reads DFQATT; CDR2 reads SNEGSKA (reference sequence). DNA for the CDR3: TGCAGTGCTAGCCGACAGGGGCCCAATCAGCCCCAGCATTTT. This sequence encodes CSASRQGPNQPQHF.

This clonotype was counted between two and nine times. The chain employs TRBV12-3 or TRBV12-4 and TRBJ2-3, with 8 bases that match TRBD1. CDR3 length equals 16 residues. Germline trimming cut 2 bases from V and 4 bases from J; bases unmatched to any gene: 8. The DNA of the CDR3 is TGTGCCAGCAGTTTATCCTGGGGACAGGAAGCAGATACGCAGTATTTT. Amino acids: CASSLSWGQEADTQYF.

Remarks on this clonotype: One end of the junction does not line up with germline, which may come from a read error. The chain carries TRBV9 and TRBJ2-2, with TRBD2 matching 15 bases. Germline CDR1 is SGDLS and CDR2 is YYNGEE. The CDR3 has 16 amino acids. DNA of the CDR3: TGCGCCAGCAGCCCAGGGACTAGCGGGAGGATCGGGGAGCTGTTTTTT. It encodes CASSPGTSGRIGELFF.

The chain carries TRBV28 and TRBJ2-5, with 7 bases identical to TRBD2. Looked up from germline, CDR1 is MDHEN and CDR2 is SYDVKM. The trim removed 5 bases at V and 7 bases at J, leaving 7 bases unmatched. This CDR3 has 13 residues. The CDR3 sequence: CASSRRGFGTQYF. CDR3 nucleotide sequence: TGTGCCAGCAGTCGGCGGGGGTTCGGGACCCAGTACTTC.